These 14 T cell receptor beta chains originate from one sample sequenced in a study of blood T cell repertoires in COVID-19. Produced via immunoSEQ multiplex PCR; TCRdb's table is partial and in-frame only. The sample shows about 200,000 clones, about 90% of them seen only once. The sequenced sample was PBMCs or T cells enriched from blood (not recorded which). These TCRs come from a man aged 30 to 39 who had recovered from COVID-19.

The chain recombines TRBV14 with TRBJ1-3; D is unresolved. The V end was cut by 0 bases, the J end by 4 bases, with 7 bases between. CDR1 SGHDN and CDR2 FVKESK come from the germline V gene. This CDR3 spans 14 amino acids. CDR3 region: CASSQDLRGNTIYF. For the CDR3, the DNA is TGTGCCAGCAGCCAAGATCTGAGGGGAAACACCATATATTTT.

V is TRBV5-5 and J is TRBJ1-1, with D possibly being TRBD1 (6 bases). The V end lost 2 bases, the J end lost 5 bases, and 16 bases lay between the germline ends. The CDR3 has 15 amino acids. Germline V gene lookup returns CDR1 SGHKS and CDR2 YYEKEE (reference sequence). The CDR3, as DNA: TGTGCCAGCAGCTTAGTCGCCAGGGGTCGGACTGAAGCTTTCTTT. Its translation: CASSLVARGRTEAFF.

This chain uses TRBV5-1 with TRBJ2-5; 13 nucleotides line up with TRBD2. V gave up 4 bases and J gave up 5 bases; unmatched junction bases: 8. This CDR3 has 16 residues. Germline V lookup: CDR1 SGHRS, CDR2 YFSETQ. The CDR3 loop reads CASSEGTSGVGETQYF. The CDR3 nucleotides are TGCGCCAGCAGCGAGGGGACTAGCGGGGTAGGTGAGACCCAGTACTTC. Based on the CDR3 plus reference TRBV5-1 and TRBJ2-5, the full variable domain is KAGVTQTPRYLIKTRGQQVTLSCSPISGHRSVSWYQQTPGQGLQFLFEYFSETQRNKGNFPGRFSGRQFSNSRSEMNVSTLELGDSALYLCASSEGTSGVGETQYFGPGTRLLVL.

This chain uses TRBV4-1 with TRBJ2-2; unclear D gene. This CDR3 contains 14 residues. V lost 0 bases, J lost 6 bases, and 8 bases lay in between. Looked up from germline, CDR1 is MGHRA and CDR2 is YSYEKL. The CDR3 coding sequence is TGCGCCAGCAGCCAAGATTTAGTCTCCGGGGAGCTGTTTTTT. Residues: CASSQDLVSGELFF.

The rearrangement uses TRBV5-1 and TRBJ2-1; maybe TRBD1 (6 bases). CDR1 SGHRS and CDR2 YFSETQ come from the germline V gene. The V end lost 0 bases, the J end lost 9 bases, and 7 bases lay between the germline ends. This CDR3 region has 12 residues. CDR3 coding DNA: TGCGCCAGCAGCTTGGGAGGGGGTGAGCAGTTCTTC. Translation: CASSLGGGEQFF.

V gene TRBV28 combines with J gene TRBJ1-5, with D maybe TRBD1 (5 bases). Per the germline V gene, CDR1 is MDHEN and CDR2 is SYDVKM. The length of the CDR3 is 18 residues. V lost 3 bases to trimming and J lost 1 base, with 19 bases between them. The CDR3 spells CASSFWGRAGGSNQPQHF. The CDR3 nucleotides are TGTGCCAGCAGTTTTTGGGGACGTGCGGGGGGAAGCAATCAGCCCCAGCATTTT. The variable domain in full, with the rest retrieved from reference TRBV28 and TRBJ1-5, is DVKVTQSSRYLVKRTGEKVFLECVQDMDHENMFWYRQDPGLGLRLIYFSYDVKMKEKGDIPEGYSVSREKKERFSLILESASTNQTSMYLCASSFWGRAGGSNQPQHFGDGTRLSIL.

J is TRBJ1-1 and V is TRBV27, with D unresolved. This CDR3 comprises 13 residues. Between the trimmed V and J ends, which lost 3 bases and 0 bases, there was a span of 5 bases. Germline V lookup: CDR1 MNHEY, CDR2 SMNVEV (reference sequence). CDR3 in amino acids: CASSLVVNTEAFF. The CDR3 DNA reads TGTGCCAGCAGTTTGGTAGTGAACACTGAAGCTTTCTTT.

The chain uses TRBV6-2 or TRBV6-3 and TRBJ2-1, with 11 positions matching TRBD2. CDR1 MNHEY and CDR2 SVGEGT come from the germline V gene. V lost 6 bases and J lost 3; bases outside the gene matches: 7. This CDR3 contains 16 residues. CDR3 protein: CASSPHLAGGYNEQFF. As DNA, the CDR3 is TGTGCCAGCAGCCCTCACCTAGCGGGAGGCTACAATGAGCAGTTCTTC.

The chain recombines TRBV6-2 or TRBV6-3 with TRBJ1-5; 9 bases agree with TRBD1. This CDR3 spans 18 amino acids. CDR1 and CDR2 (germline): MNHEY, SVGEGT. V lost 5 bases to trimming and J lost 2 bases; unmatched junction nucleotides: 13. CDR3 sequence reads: CASSNEAGQGTGNQPQHF. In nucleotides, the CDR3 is TGTGCCAGCAGTAACGAGGCCGGACAGGGGACGGGCAATCAGCCCCAGCATTTT.

CDR3 sequence reads: CASTPQGRSNQPQHF. CDR3 in DNA: TGTGCCAGCACCCCCCAAGGCAGGTCAAATCAGCCCCAGCATTTT. The chain joins TRBV28 to TRBJ1-5; D gene uncertain. This CDR3 is built from 15 residues. Per the germline V gene, CDR1 is MDHEN and CDR2 is SYDVKM. Trimming took 7 bases from V and 4 from J, leaving 17 bases between them.

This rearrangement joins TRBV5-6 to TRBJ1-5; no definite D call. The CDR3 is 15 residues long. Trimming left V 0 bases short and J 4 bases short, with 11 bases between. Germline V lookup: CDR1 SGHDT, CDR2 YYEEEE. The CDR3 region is CASSLGPEGNQPQHF. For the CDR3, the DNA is TGTGCCAGCAGCTTGGGCCCCGAGGGTAATCAGCCCCAGCATTTT.

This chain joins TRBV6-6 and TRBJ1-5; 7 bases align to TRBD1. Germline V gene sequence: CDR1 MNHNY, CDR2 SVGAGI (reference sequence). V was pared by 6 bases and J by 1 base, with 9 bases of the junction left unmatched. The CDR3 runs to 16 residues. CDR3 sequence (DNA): TGTGCCAGCAGACGCGCCGACAGGGTCAGCAATCAGCCCCAGCATTTT. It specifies CASRRADRVSNQPQHF.

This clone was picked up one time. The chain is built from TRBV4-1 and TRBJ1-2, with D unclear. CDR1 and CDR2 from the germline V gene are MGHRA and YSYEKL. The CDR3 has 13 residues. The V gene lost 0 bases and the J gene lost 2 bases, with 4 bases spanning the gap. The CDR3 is CASSQDPNYGYTF. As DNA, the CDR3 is TGCGCCAGCAGCCAAGACCCGAACTATGGCTACACCTTC.

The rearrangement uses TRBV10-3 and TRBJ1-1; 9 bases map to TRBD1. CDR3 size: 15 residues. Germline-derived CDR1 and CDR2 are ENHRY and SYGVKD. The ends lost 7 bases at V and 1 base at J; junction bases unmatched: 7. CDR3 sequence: CAITGGQGSNTEAFF. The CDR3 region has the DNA TGTGCCATCACGGGGGGACAGGGTTCGAACACTGAAGCTTTCTTT.